These 15 T cell receptor beta chains were sequenced from one sample in a study of blood T cell repertoires in COVID-19. Sequencing used immunoSEQ multiplex PCR; TCRdb keeps in-frame clones, though not all of them. The sample holds roughly 100,000 clones, over 75% seen once. The source material was peripheral blood. All receptors derive from an older man with active or convalescent COVID-19.

The chain combines TRBV2 with TRBJ2-1; TRBD2 is a possible D gene (5 bases). The V end lost 6 bases, the J end lost 8 bases, and 20 bases lay between the germline ends. The CDR3 runs 15 residues. The germline gives CDR1 SNHLY, CDR2 FYNNEI. Here the CDR3 reads CASRWVLVGTYEQFF. CDR3 DNA sequence: TGTGCCAGCAGATGGGTACTAGTAGGTACCTATGAGCAGTTCTTC.

This chain joins TRBV5-1 and TRBJ2-7; 13 nucleotides match TRBD2. This CDR3 is 16 amino acids long. Germline CDR1 reads SGHRS; CDR2 reads YFSETQ. Trimming removed 4 bases from V and 1 base from J; junction bases left unmatched: 5. The CDR3 DNA reads TGCGCCAGCAGCGGGGGGACTAGCGGGATTTCCTACGAGCAGTACTTC. It specifies CASSGGTSGISYEQYF. The variable domain in full, completed from reference TRBV5-1 and TRBJ2-7, reads KAGVTQTPRYLIKTRGQQVTLSCSPISGHRSVSWYQQTPGQGLQFLFEYFSETQRNKGNFPGRFSGRQFSNSRSEMNVSTLELGDSALYLCASSGGTSGISYEQYFGPGTRLTVT.

This clone was seen more than once but under ten times. The chain carries TRBV25-1 and TRBJ2-4; TRBD1 agrees at 8 bases. Germline V gene data show CDR1 as MGHDK and CDR2 as SYGVNS. This CDR3 has 13 residues. V lost 3 bases and J lost 7; bases outside the gene matches: 2. The CDR3: CASSETGANIQYF. DNA for the CDR3: TGTGCCAGCAGTGAGACAGGGGCCAACATTCAGTACTTC. Together with reference TRBV25-1 and TRBJ2-4, the CDR3 gives the full variable domain: EADIYQTPRYLVIGTGKKITLECSQTMGHDKMYWYQQDPGMELHLIHYSYGVNSTEKGDLSSESTVSRIRTEHFPLTLESARPSHTSQYLCASSETGANIQYFGAGTRLSVL.

This chain's CDR3 is CASSLSLAGGSYEQYF. The CDR3 DNA is TGCGCCAGCAGCTTGAGCCTAGCGGGGGGGTCCTACGAGCAGTACTTC. This chain uses TRBV5-1 with TRBJ2-7; 12 nucleotides match TRBD2. CDR1 and CDR2 from the germline V gene are SGHRS and YFSETQ. The CDR3 is made up of 16 amino acids. Trimming at V came to 1 base and at J to 1 base, leaving 3 bases not matched to a gene. The full variable domain, completed using reference TRBV5-1 and TRBJ2-7, is KAGVTQTPRYLIKTRGQQVTLSCSPISGHRSVSWYQQTPGQGLQFLFEYFSETQRNKGNFPGRFSGRQFSNSRSEMNVSTLELGDSALYLCASSLSLAGGSYEQYFGPGTRLTVT.

J is TRBJ1-1 and V is TRBV5-6; tentatively, D is TRBD1 (5 bases). The CDR3 length is 13 residues. Germline CDR1 SGHDT, CDR2 YYEEEE. With 4 bases removed from V and 4 bases from J, the gap between germline ends came to 11 bases. CDR3 loop: CASSLREVTEAFF. As DNA, the CDR3 is TGTGCCAGCAGCCTCAGGGAGGTCACTGAAGCTTTCTTT.

The V call is TRBV5-1, the J call TRBJ2-1; possibly TRBD2 for D (6 bases). There are 19 residues in the CDR3. The germline gives CDR1 SGHRS, CDR2 YFSETQ. The V end lost 0 bases, the J end lost 5 bases, and 24 bases lay between the germline ends. CDR3 sequence (DNA): TGCGCCAGCAGCTTGGTGGGTGAGATAGCGGCATTCCCTCACAATGAGCAGTTCTTC. As protein: CASSLVGEIAAFPHNEQFF.

V is TRBV27 and J is TRBJ2-3; possibly TRBD2 for D (5 bases). This CDR3 comprises 14 residues. Germline CDR1 reads MNHEY; CDR2 reads SMNVEV (reference sequence). The germline V and J ends were trimmed by 0 bases and 6 bases, with 10 bases remaining between them. CDR3 amino acids: CASSLSGWEDTQYF. The CDR3, as DNA: TGTGCCAGCAGTTTATCGGGGTGGGAGGATACGCAGTATTTT.

This clone is a singleton in its sample. The chain is built from TRBV5-1 and TRBJ2-6; D is undetermined. Trimming cost V 4 bases and J 1 base, with 9 bases left between them. Per the germline V gene, CDR1 is SGHRS and CDR2 is YFSETQ. CDR3 length: 15 residues. The CDR3 protein is CASSEVVSGANVLTF. CDR3 in DNA: TGCGCCAGCAGCGAGGTGGTATCTGGGGCCAACGTCCTGACTTTC.

This clone was picked up a small number of times. V and J are TRBV3-1 (or the pseudogene TRBV3-2) and TRBJ2-1, with TRBD2 as a possible D gene (5 bases). The CDR3 covers 14 residues. V was cut by 0 bases and J by 5 bases, with 8 bases left in between. Germline CDR1 reads LGHDT; CDR2 reads YNNKEL (reference sequence). The CDR3 DNA reads as TGTGCCAGCAGCCAAGATAACGGGGACAATGAGCAGTTCTTC. As protein: CASSQDNGDNEQFF.

The chain combines TRBV11-1 with TRBJ2-1; 12 bases are a match to TRBD1. Unmatched junction bases numbered 4, after V lost 5 bases and J lost 5 bases. CDR1 and CDR2 (germline): SGHAT, FQDESV (reference sequence). The CDR3 has 15 amino acids. CDR3 sequence (DNA): TGTGCCAGCAGCCGGGGACAGGGGGCCAACAATGAGCAGTTCTTC. The encoded protein is CASSRGQGANNEQFF.

V gene TRBV5-1 combines with J gene TRBJ2-7, with D possibly matching TRBD1 (6 bases). Trimming took off 0 bases at V and 3 bases at J, with 16 bases between the two ends. The CDR3 spans 16 residues. The germline CDR1 and CDR2 sequences are SGHRS and YFSETQ. Here the CDR3 DNA reads TGCGCCAGCAGCTTGGGGGGGACAACCCCGGGCTACGAGCAGTACTTC. Protein: CASSLGGTTPGYEQYF.

The CDR3 is CATRSDLKRGYGYTF. DNA of the CDR3: TGTGCCACCAGGTCGGATCTGAAGCGGGGCTATGGCTACACCTTC. The V call is TRBV15, the J call TRBJ1-2; no clear D gene. The germline V gene has CDR1 LNHNV and CDR2 YYDKDF (reference sequence). This CDR3 has 15 amino acids. V dropped 6 bases and J dropped 4 bases, with 18 bases sitting between them.

This chain joins TRBV3-1 (or the pseudogene TRBV3-2) and TRBJ2-7; 9 nucleotides match TRBD1. V dropped 3 bases and J dropped 4; count of bases not matched to a gene: 4. CDR3 length equals 14 residues. Germline V CDR1 and CDR2: LGHDT, YNNKEL (reference sequence). CDR3 region: CASSQGTGLYEQYF. For the CDR3, the DNA is TGTGCCAGCAGCCAGGGGACAGGGTTATACGAGCAGTACTTC.

J is TRBJ1-4 and V is TRBV30; tentative D call: TRBD1 (5 bases). Germline V gene data show CDR1 as GTSNPN and CDR2 as SVGIG (reference sequence). V was pared by 3 bases and J by 7 bases, with 12 bases between. This CDR3 has 13 residues. CDR3 coding DNA: TGTGCCTGGAGCAGGGCAGTGGGTGAAAAACTGTTTTTT. Protein product: CAWSRAVGEKLFF. Full variable domain (remainder filled in from reference TRBV30 and TRBJ1-4): SQTIHQWPATLVQPVGSPLSLECTVEGTSNPNLYWYRQAAGRGLQLLFYSVGIGQISSEVPQNLSASRPQDRQFILSSKKLLLSDSGFYLCAWSRAVGEKLFFGSGTQLSVL.

The rearrangement links TRBV2 to TRBJ1-1; TRBD1 agrees at 8 bases. Germline V gene data show CDR1 as SNHLY and CDR2 as FYNNEI. V was pared by 5 bases and J by 4 bases, with 6 bases of the junction left unmatched. The CDR3 runs 14 residues. This CDR3 reads CASSKQGVGTEAFF. DNA for the CDR3: TGTGCCAGCAGTAAACAGGGGGTTGGCACTGAAGCTTTCTTT.